These 10 T cell receptor beta chains came from one sample sequenced in a study of cytomegalovirus exposure and HLA in healthy donors. Researchers ran the PCR with 60 Vbeta and 13 Jbeta primers. Profiling relied on immunoSEQ multiplex PCR, and the TCRdb table lists in-frame clones only, not all of them. The repertoire consists of 130,000 or so clones, with 85% to 90% occurring once and the leading ten covering about 5.5%. Source material: PBMCs. The receptors were sampled from a woman in her 30s in good health and CMV-seronegative.

The chain recombines TRBV13 with TRBJ2-3; 11 bases align to TRBD2. This CDR3 has 15 residues. CDR1 is PRHDT, CDR2 FYEKMQ, per germline (reference sequence). After removal of 5 bases from V and 1 base from J, the junction contained 2 bases not matched to a gene. The CDR3 DNA reads as TGTGCCAGCAGCATACTAGCGGGGGGCACAGATACGCAGTATTTT. Residues: CASSILAGGTDTQYF.

The chain combines TRBV28 with TRBJ2-3; weak D call: TRBD2 (7 bases). The germline V and J ends were trimmed by 3 bases and 8 bases, with 18 bases remaining between them. The CDR3 sequence is 15 residues long. In germline, CDR1 is MDHEN, CDR2 SYDVKM. CDR3 amino acids: CASSLGGQGLLTQYF. CDR3 nucleotides: TGTGCCAGCAGTTTGGGGGGGCAGGGTTTACTTACGCAGTATTTT.

This chain connects TRBV15 to TRBJ2-3; TRBD2 matches 9 bases. The CDR3 runs to 18 residues. CDR1 and CDR2 (germline): LNHNV, YYDKDF (reference sequence). V shed 0 bases, J shed 8 bases, and the junction held 15 bases outside the gene matches. DNA of the CDR3: TGTGCCACCAGCAGAGATTCCGGCGGGAGGGCCCTGTTAGGTACGCAGTATTTT. The encoded protein is CATSRDSGGRALLGTQYF.

The gene calls are TRBV29-1 and TRBJ2-3; D gene unclear. Germline V gene sequence: CDR1 SQVTM, CDR2 ANQGSEA. CDR3 length: 14 amino acids. V lost 1 base and J 0 bases, leaving 8 bases between the germline ends. This chain's CDR3 is CSVEGAPSTDTQYF. The CDR3 coding sequence is TGCAGCGTTGAAGGGGCGCCTAGCACAGATACGCAGTATTTT.

The chain carries TRBV2 and TRBJ2-5; 10 nucleotides align to TRBD1. From germline, CDR1 is SNHLY and CDR2 FYNNEI. The junction had 7 bases not matched to a gene; V was cut back by 3 bases and J by 6 bases. The CDR3 totals 15 residues. The CDR3 here is CASSDRQGAGKTQYF. CDR3 nucleotide sequence: TGTGCCAGCAGTGATCGACAGGGGGCCGGGAAGACCCAGTACTTC. The complete variable domain, with remaining parts taken from reference TRBV2 and TRBJ2-5, reads EPEVTQTPSHQVTQMGQEVILRCVPISNHLYFYWYRQILGQKVEFLVSFYNNEISEKSEIFDDQFSVERPDGSNFTLKIRSTKLEDSAMYFCASSDRQGAGKTQYFGPGTRLLVL.

The chain carries TRBV19 and TRBJ1-4; TRBD1 is a possible D gene (5 bases). Trimming removed 6 bases from V and 5 bases from J, with 10 bases in between. The CDR3 totals 13 residues. Germline CDR1 reads LNHDA; CDR2 reads SQIVND (reference sequence). The CDR3 protein is CASSGGGNEKLFF. The CDR3 coding sequence is TGTGCCAGTAGCGGTGGGGGGAATGAAAAACTGTTTTTT.

This sequence joins TRBV7-6 and TRBJ2-5; a weak D match, TRBD2 (6 bases). This CDR3 has 13 residues. Germline lookup yields CDR1 SGHVS and CDR2 FNYEAQ. Trimming cost V 4 bases and J 4 bases, with 10 bases left between them. The CDR3 DNA is TGTGCCAGCAGCTCTTGGGGAGGAGAGACCCAGTACTTC. Translation gives CASSSWGGETQYF.

The rearrangement joins TRBV4-3 to TRBJ2-2; TRBD2 aligns across 11 bases. This CDR3 spans 18 amino acids. Germline CDR1 is LGHNA and CDR2 is YSLEER. Trimming took 0 bases from V and 0 from J; bases not matched to a gene: 3. For the CDR3, the DNA is TGCGCCAGCAGCCAAGAGACTAGCGGGGCAGCGAACACCGGGGAGCTGTTTTTT. It specifies CASSQETSGAANTGELFF.

The rearrangement uses TRBV18 and TRBJ2-3; D possibly corresponds to TRBD2 (5 bases). Trimming pared 0 bases from V and 0 bases from J, leaving 16 bases between. The CDR3 totals 18 residues. CDR1 and CDR2 from the germline V gene are KGHSH and LQKENI. The chain's CDR3 is CASSPPLGTGSSTDTQYF. CDR3 DNA: TGTGCCAGCTCACCACCGTTGGGAACGGGGTCTAGCACAGATACGCAGTATTTT.

This rearrangement joins TRBV5-6 to TRBJ2-1; the D gene is possibly TRBD2 (5 bases). CDR1 SGHDT and CDR2 YYEEEE come from the germline V gene. This CDR3 spans 16 amino acids. V lost 5 bases and J 4 bases, leaving 19 bases between the germline ends. The DNA of the CDR3 is TGTGCCAGCAGTGTGGGGAGAAATGGCCCATACAATGAGCAGTTCTTC. Translation gives CASSVGRNGPYNEQFF.